This passage covers 26 T cell receptor beta chains from one sample sequenced in a study of cytotoxic CD8 clonotypes in ibrutinib-treated CLL. The method was immunoSEQ multiplex PCR; TCRdb's version includes in-frame clones alone and lacks a portion of them. In the table there are 160,000 or so clones, 81% of which are singletons. This specimen was PBMCs, taken after 12 months of ibrutinib treatment. Every receptor here comes from a human donor with chronic lymphocytic leukemia.

This clone was seen once. V gene TRBV27 combines with J gene TRBJ2-6, with D maybe TRBD2 (6 bases). The V gene's germline CDR1 is MNHEY and CDR2 SMNVEV (reference sequence). The V gene lost 3 bases and the J gene lost 2 bases, with 14 bases spanning the gap. The CDR3 runs 17 residues. The CDR3 reads CASSFRGVWAGANVLTF. In DNA form, the CDR3 reads TGTGCCAGCAGTTTTCGCGGGGTCTGGGCTGGGGCCAACGTCCTGACTTTC.

The rearrangement links TRBV9 to TRBJ2-1, with TRBD1 as a possible D gene (6 bases). Trimming shortened V by 3 bases and J by 7 bases, and 14 bases separated the two germline ends. From germline, CDR1 is SGDLS and CDR2 YYNGEE. The CDR3 has 14 amino acids. CDR3 nucleotides: TGTGCCAGCAGCGCGACGAGACAGGCTAATGAGCAGTTCTTC. Its translation is CASSATRQANEQFF.

The chain carries TRBV4-3 and TRBJ1-6; D ambiguous. Trimming took 3 bases from V and 9 from J, leaving 18 bases between them. The CDR3 runs 16 residues. Germline CDR1 reads LGHNA; CDR2 reads YSLEER. The chain's CDR3 is CASSQEDGPFFSPLHF. The CDR3, as DNA: TGCGCCAGCAGCCAGGAGGACGGACCCTTCTTTTCACCCCTCCACTTT.

This clone has a handful of counts. The chain uses TRBV2 and TRBJ1-2, with a tentative D call TRBD1 (5 bases). From germline, CDR1 is SNHLY and CDR2 FYNNEI. The CDR3 runs to 15 residues. V lost 9 bases and J lost 4, with 21 bases in between. CDR3 DNA: TGTGCCAGTTCTCCTCGGGGGGGAGGAGGCTATGGCTACACCTTC. Protein product: CASSPRGGGGYGYTF.

The chain links TRBV11-2 to TRBJ1-4, with D perhaps TRBD1 (5 bases). The germline V gene encodes CDR1 SGHAT and CDR2 FQNNGV. V was trimmed by 4 bases and J by 8 bases, leaving 8 bases between them. The CDR3 contains 12 residues. Here the CDR3 reads CASSSHREKLFF. In nucleotides, the CDR3 is TGTGCCAGCAGCTCCCACAGGGAAAAACTGTTTTTT.

V gene TRBV6-5 combines with J gene TRBJ2-7, with 9 bases that match TRBD2. The germline CDR1 and CDR2 sequences are MNHEY and SVGAGI. CDR3 length: 16 residues. The ends lost 0 bases at V and 4 bases at J; junction bases unmatched: 7. As DNA, the CDR3 is TGTGCCAGCAGTTACTCGACGCGGGGGGGCAAATACGAGCAGTACTTC. The encoded protein is CASSYSTRGGKYEQYF.

The genes are TRBV4-2 and TRBJ2-7, with 10 positions matching TRBD2. J lost 0 bases, V lost 1 base, and 3 bases had no gene match. Germline V gene lookup returns CDR1 LGHNA and CDR2 YNFKEQ. The CDR3 has 16 amino acids. CDR3 residues: CASSQVSSGGSYEQYF. DNA of the CDR3: TGTGCCAGCAGCCAAGTATCTAGCGGGGGCTCCTACGAGCAGTACTTC.

The CDR3 loop is CASSAGTTGETQYF. The CDR3 DNA reads as TGTGCCAGCAGCGCCGGGACTACGGGGGAGACCCAGTACTTC. The chain employs TRBV7-7 and TRBJ2-5; 7 bases map to TRBD2. Trimming at V came to 5 bases and at J to 5 bases, leaving 8 bases not matched to a gene. Germline V gives CDR1 SSHAT, CDR2 FNYEAQ (reference sequence). The CDR3 has 14 amino acids.

The CDR3 coding sequence is TGTGCCAGCAGCCAAGAAGCGGGACAGGGTTACGAGCAGTACTTC. Its protein product is CASSQEAGQGYEQYF. The chain combines TRBV4-2 with TRBJ2-7; 9 nucleotides align to TRBD1. This CDR3 contains 15 residues. V lost 0 bases to trimming and J lost 4 bases; unmatched junction nucleotides: 4. Germline CDR1 and CDR2: LGHNA and YNFKEQ.

V gene TRBV5-1 combines with J gene TRBJ2-3; weak D call: TRBD2 (6 bases). The V gene's germline CDR1 is SGHRS and CDR2 YFSETQ. V shed 5 bases and J shed 0 bases, with 13 bases lying between them. The length of the CDR3 is 15 residues. This CDR3 reads CASRPLGGSTDTQYF. CDR3 DNA: TGCGCCAGCAGACCACTGGGGGGTAGCACAGATACGCAGTATTTT.

The chain carries TRBV5-4 and TRBJ1-6; TRBD1 agrees at 7 bases. CDR3 length: 15 amino acids. CDR1 SGHNT and CDR2 YYREEE come from the germline V gene (reference sequence). J gave up 9 bases and V 0 bases, and 6 bases lay outside the gene matches. The CDR3 loop reads CASSLEGGSRSPLHF. The CDR3 bases are TGTGCCAGCAGCTTGGAAGGGGGCAGCCGTTCACCCCTCCACTTT.

This rearrangement joins TRBV19 to TRBJ1-5, with D unclear. Trimming took off 3 bases at V and 6 bases at J, with 15 bases between the two ends. Germline values: CDR1 LNHDA, CDR2 SQIVND (reference sequence). This CDR3 region has 15 residues. The CDR3 DNA follows: TGTGCCAGTAGTATTACCCCCACAGATATTCAGCCCCAGCATTTT. As protein: CASSITPTDIQPQHF.

V and J are TRBV5-6 and TRBJ2-1; no clear D. The CDR3 totals 11 residues. V gave up 5 bases and J gave up 5 bases, with 5 bases separating them. Germline CDR1 reads SGHDT; CDR2 reads YYEEEE. CDR3 nucleotides: TGTGCCAGCAGAACCCACAATGAGCAGTTCTTC. Its translation: CASRTHNEQFF.

This chain joins TRBV7-6 and TRBJ1-5, with a possible D match to TRBD1 (5 bases). This CDR3 has 18 amino acids. Per the germline V gene, CDR1 is SGHVS and CDR2 is FNYEAQ. The germline V and J ends were trimmed by 2 bases and 0 bases, with 17 bases remaining between them. The CDR3 sequence: CASSLLQGDSYSNQPQHF. DNA for the CDR3: TGTGCCAGCAGCTTACTGCAGGGAGACTCTTATAGCAATCAGCCCCAGCATTTT.

The chain joins TRBV2 to TRBJ1-6; tentatively, D is TRBD1 (5 bases). V dropped 2 bases and J dropped 5 bases, with 13 bases sitting between them. The germline V gene encodes CDR1 SNHLY and CDR2 FYNNEI. The CDR3 spans 16 residues. CDR3 protein: CASSELGVENNSPLHF. The CDR3 nucleotides read TGTGCCAGCAGTGAACTGGGGGTTGAGAATAATTCACCCCTCCACTTT.

The chain has TRBV19 and TRBJ2-1, with unresolved D. This CDR3 has 13 amino acids. Between the trimmed V and J ends, which lost 3 bases and 4 bases, there was a span of 7 bases. Germline V gene lookup returns CDR1 LNHDA and CDR2 SQIVND (reference sequence). The CDR3 sequence is CASSIGHYNEQFF. CDR3 bases: TGTGCCAGTAGTATCGGCCATTACAATGAGCAGTTCTTC.

Regarding this clone: Distinct nucleotide sequences in the sample also encode this CDR3. The chain carries TRBV20-1 and TRBJ2-5, with D uncertain. Per the germline V gene, CDR1 is DFQATT and CDR2 is SNEGSKA (reference sequence). V was clipped by 1 base and J by 6 bases, with 3 bases between them. This CDR3 contains 10 residues. DNA for the CDR3: TGCAGTGCTAGAGTAAAGACCCAGTACTTC. It is translated as CSARVKTQYF.

The chain is built from TRBV11-1 and TRBJ2-1, with TRBD2 matching 7 bases. Unmatched junction bases numbered 12, after V lost 5 bases and J lost 8 bases. Germline CDR1 and CDR2: SGHAT and FQDESV (reference sequence). The CDR3 runs to 15 residues. CDR3 sequence: CASSQRDSRRHEQFF. CDR3 DNA sequence: TGTGCCAGCAGCCAGCGGGACTCCCGTCGGCATGAGCAGTTCTTC.

The V gene is TRBV7-3, the J gene TRBJ2-7; maybe TRBD1 (5 bases). Trimming cost V 2 bases and J 6 bases, with 11 bases left between them. The CDR3 is 13 residues long. Germline assignment: CDR1 SGHTA and CDR2 FQGTGA. The CDR3 loop reads CASSLWAGREQYF. In nucleotides, the CDR3 is TGTGCCAGCAGCTTATGGGCAGGGCGCGAGCAGTACTTC.

This clone turned up a few times. The rearrangement uses TRBV28 and TRBJ1-2; possible D gene TRBD1, 6 bases. CDR3 size: 14 residues. V lost 4 bases to trimming and J lost 4 bases, with 13 bases between them. Germline CDR1 reads MDHEN; CDR2 reads SYDVKM. The CDR3 is CASSYRDFSYGYTF. In DNA, the CDR3 is TGTGCCAGCAGTTACAGGGACTTTTCCTATGGCTACACCTTC.

The chain employs TRBV4-3 and TRBJ1-6; D perhaps matches TRBD1 (5 bases). Trimming pared 4 bases from V and 6 bases from J, leaving 19 bases between. The CDR3 is made up of 17 amino acids. The germline V gene encodes CDR1 LGHNA and CDR2 YSLEER. In DNA form, the CDR3 reads TGCGCCAGCAGCCCCGACCGGGGCCTCCCTCGTAATTCACCCCTCCACTTT. Its translation: CASSPDRGLPRNSPLHF.

The chain recombines TRBV11-2 with TRBJ2-1, with D hard to call. V shed 1 base and J shed 9 bases, with 16 bases lying between them. The CDR3 sequence is 15 residues long. CDR1 SGHAT and CDR2 FQNNGV come from the germline V gene. The CDR3 DNA reads TGTGCCAGCAGCTTAGTGCGGACGGTGTATGTTGAGCAGTTCTTC. It specifies CASSLVRTVYVEQFF. Full variable domain (outside the CDR3, taken from reference TRBV11-2 and TRBJ2-1): EAGVAQSPRYKIIEKRQSVAFWCNPISGHATLYWYQQILGQGPKLLIQFQNNGVVDDSQLPKDRFSAERLKGVDSTLKIQPAKLEDSAVYLCASSLVRTVYVEQFFGPGTRLTVL.

The CDR3 is CASSQRIGQENTPNYGYTF. CDR3 nucleotide sequence: TGCGCCAGCAGCCAACGAATCGGACAGGAAAATACACCTAACTATGGCTACACCTTC. The chain carries TRBV4-1 and TRBJ1-2, with 7 nucleotides matching TRBD1. There are 19 residues in the CDR3. The V and J ends lost 2 bases and 0 bases, in that order; junction bases with no gene match: 15. Germline V gene lookup returns CDR1 MGHRA and CDR2 YSYEKL.

V gene TRBV7-8 combines with J gene TRBJ2-1, with D hard to call. With 8 bases removed from V and 3 bases from J, the gap between germline ends came to 14 bases. The CDR3 is made up of 14 amino acids. Germline V lookup: CDR1 SGHVS, CDR2 FQNEAQ. CDR3 nucleotides: TGTGCCAGCCTCTCCGAGGAAAACTACAATGAGCAGTTCTTC. Its protein is CASLSEENYNEQFF.

The V call is TRBV27, the J call TRBJ2-3, with a tentative D call TRBD2 (6 bases). With 5 bases removed from V and 6 bases from J, the gap between germline ends came to 24 bases. Germline V gene sequence: CDR1 MNHEY, CDR2 SMNVEV (reference sequence). This CDR3 has 17 amino acids. CDR3 coding DNA: TGTGCCAGCAGTCGAGTCCAGACTAGGCGATCTTTGGATACGCAGTATTTT. Its protein product is CASSRVQTRRSLDTQYF.

Written as DNA, the CDR3 is TGTGCCAGTGGCCCAGGGGACAGCCGCACAGATACGCAGTATTTT. It specifies CASGPGDSRTDTQYF. The chain employs TRBV11-3 and TRBJ2-3, with TRBD1 identical over 7 bases. Germline CDR1 SGHNT, CDR2 YENEEA. The CDR3 is 15 amino acids. The trim removed 9 bases at V and 1 base at J, leaving 10 bases unmatched.